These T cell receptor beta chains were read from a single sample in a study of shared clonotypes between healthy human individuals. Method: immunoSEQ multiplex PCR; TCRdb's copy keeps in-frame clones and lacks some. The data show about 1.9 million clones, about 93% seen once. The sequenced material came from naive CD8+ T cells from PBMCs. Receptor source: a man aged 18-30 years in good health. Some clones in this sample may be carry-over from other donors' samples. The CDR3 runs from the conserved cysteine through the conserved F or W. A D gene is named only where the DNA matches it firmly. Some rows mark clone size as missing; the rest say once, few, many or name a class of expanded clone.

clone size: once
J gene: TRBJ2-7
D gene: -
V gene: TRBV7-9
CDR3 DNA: TGTGCCAGCAGCTTAGACCCGGGAGATTACGAGCAGTACTTC
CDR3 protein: CASSLDPGDYEQYF

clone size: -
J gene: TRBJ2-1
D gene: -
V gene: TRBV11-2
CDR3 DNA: TGTGCCAGCAGCTTAGCTGATGCAGGGTCATATGAGCAGTTCTTC
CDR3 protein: CASSLADAGSYEQFF

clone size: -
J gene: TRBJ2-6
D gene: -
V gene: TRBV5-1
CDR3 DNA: TGCGCCAGCAGCGAGTTACAGGGAGGAGGGGCCAACGTCCTGACTTTC
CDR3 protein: CASSELQGGGANVLTF

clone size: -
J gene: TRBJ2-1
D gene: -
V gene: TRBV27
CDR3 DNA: TGTGCCAGCAGTTTCGGGCTAGTAGGAGGTGAGCAGTTCTTC
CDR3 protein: CASSFGLVGGEQFF

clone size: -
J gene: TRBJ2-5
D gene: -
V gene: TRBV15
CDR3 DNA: TGTGCCACCGAGGGGGACCGGCGCCAAGAGACCCAGTACTTC
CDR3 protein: CATEGDRRQETQYF

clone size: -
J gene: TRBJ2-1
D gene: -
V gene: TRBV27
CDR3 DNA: TGTGCCAGCAGCTGGGGCACTGAGCAGTTCTTC
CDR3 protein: CASSWGTEQFF

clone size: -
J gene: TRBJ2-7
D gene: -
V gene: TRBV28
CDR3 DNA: TGTGCCAGCAGTCTGGCAGGGACCTACGAGCAGTACTTC
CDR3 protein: CASSLAGTYEQYF

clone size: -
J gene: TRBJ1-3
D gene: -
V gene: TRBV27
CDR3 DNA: TGTGCCAGATCTAGTCGGGGCTCTGGAAACACCATATATTTT
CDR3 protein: CARSSRGSGNTIYF

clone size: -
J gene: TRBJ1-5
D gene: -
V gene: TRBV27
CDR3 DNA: TGTGCCAGCAGGGTGGGAATGGGAATAGGTCAGCCCCAGCATTTT
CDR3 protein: CASRVGMGIGQPQHF

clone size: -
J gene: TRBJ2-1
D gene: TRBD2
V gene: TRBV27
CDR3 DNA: TGTGCCAGCAGTTGGACTAGCGGGAGCCCTTACAATGAGCAGTTCTTC
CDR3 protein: CASSWTSGSPYNEQFF

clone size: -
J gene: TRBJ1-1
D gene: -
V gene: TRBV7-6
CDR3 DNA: TGTGCCAGCAGCCCCTCGGTGGCAGGGTACACTGAAGCTTTCTTT
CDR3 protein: CASSPSVAGYTEAFF

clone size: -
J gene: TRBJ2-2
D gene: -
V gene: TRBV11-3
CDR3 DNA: TGTGCCAGCAGCCCGGGACACCGCACCGGGGAGCTGTTTTTT
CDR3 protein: CASSPGHRTGELFF

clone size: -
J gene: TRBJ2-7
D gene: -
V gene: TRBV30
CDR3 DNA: TGTGCCTTCGGCCCAACCTCCTACGAGCAGTACTTC
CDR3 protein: CAFGPTSYEQYF

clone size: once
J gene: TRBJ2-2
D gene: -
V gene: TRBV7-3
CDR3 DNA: TGTGCCAGCAGCTTTGGTCACAACACCGGGGAGCTGTTTTTT
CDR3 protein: CASSFGHNTGELFF

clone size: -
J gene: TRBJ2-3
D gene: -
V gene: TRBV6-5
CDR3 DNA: TGTGCCAGCAGTTACGGGTGGGACTCCGCAGATACGCGGTATTTT
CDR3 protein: CASSYGWDSADTRYF

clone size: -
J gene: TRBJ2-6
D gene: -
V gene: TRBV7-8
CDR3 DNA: TGTGCCAGCAGCTTAGCGAGGGGGGCCTCTGGGGCCAACGTCCTGACTTTC
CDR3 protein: CASSLARGASGANVLTF

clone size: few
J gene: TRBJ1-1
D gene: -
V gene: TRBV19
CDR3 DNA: TGTGCCAGTAGTATCGGAGGGGGGGACACTGAAGCTTTCTTT
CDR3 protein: CASSIGGGDTEAFF

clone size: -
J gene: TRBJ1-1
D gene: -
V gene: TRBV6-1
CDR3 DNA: TGTGCCAGCAGTGGGTGGACACAGAACACTGAAGCTTTCTTT
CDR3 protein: CASSGWTQNTEAFF

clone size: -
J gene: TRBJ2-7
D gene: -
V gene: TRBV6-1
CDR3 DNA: TGTGCCAGCAGTGAAGCGGGGAGCCCTTACTACGAGCAGTACTTC
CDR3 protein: CASSEAGSPYYEQYF

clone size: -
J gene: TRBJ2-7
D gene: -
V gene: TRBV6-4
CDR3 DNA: TGTGCCAGCAGTGCTTCCGGGCTAGACGGCCACGAGCAGTACTTC
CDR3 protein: CASSASGLDGHEQYF

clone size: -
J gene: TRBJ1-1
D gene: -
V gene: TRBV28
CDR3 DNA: TGTGCCAGCAGCCCCTCCTTCGGGGGAGTTACTGAAGCTTTCTTT
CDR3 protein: CASSPSFGGVTEAFF

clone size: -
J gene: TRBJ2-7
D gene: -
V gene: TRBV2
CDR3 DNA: TGTGCCAGCAGTGAAGAGGGGACGGTGACCTACGAGCAGTACTTC
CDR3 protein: CASSEEGTVTYEQYF

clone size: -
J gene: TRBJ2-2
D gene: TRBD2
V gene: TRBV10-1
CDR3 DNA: TGCGCCAGCAGTGACCCGGGACTAGCGGGAGGGCCAGTTGGTACCGGGGAGCTGTTTTTT
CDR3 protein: CASSDPGLAGGPVGTGELFF

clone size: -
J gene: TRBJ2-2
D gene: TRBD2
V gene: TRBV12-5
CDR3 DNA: TGTGCTAGTGGTTTGGGGACTAGCCCCGGGGAGCTGTTTTTT
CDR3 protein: CASGLGTSPGELFF

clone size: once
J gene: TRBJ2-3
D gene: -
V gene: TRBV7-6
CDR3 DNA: TGTGCCAGCAGCTTAGCCATCAGGGGCCCAGATACGCAGTATTTT
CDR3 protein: CASSLAIRGPDTQYF

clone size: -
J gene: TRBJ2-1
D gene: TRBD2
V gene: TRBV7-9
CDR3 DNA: TGTGCCAGCAGCGAGCCTAGCGGGAGAGAACCCGGGAATGAGCAGTTCTTC
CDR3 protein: CASSEPSGREPGNEQFF

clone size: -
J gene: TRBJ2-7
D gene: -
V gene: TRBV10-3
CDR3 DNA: TGTGCCATCAGTTCCGGGGGGCCCTACTACGAGCAGTACTTC
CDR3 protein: CAISSGGPYYEQYF

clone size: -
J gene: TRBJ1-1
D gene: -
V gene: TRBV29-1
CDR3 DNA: TGCAGCGTTGAAGACTCGTGGAGGGCTTTCTTT
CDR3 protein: CSVEDSWRAFF

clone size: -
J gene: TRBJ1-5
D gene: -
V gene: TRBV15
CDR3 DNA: TGTGCCACCAGCAGCGGTGATGAGGGCCAGCCCCAGCATTTT
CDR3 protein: CATSSGDEGQPQHF

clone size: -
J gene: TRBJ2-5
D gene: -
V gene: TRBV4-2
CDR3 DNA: TGTGCCAGCAGCCAAGATATGGAGGAGACCCAGTACTTC
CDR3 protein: CASSQDMEETQYF

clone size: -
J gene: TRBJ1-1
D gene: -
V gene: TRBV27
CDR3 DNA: TGTGCCAGCGGCCTTTTGGACAGCCGCACTGAAGCTTTCTTT
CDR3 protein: CASGLLDSRTEAFF

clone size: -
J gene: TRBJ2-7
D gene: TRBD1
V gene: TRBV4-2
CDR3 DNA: TGTGCCAGCAGCCCAGAGGGACAGGTTTTTTCCCCTTACGAGCAGTACTTC
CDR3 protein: CASSPEGQVFSPYEQYF

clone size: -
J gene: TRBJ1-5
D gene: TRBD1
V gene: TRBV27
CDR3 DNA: TGTGCCAGCAGGACAGGGGCGAGTAATCAGCCCCAGCATTTT
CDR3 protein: CASRTGASNQPQHF